The 3 T cell receptor beta chains listed next were all sequenced from one sample in a study of regulatory T cells in long-lasting Graves disease. Libraries of TCR beta came from iRepertoire HTBI primers plus Arm-PCR of CDR3 regions. TCRdb recomputed calls from the multiplex PCR reads with MiXCR, one row per CDR3 protein. The sample contains about 470,000 distinct CDR3 sequences, about 20% of which appear only once. Indicated time point: persistent/refractory GD, antithyroid drugs over 5 years with positive TRAb. The TCR library used RNA extracted from PBMCs. Sequencing used peripheral blood mononuclear cells (PBMCs), obtained when the disease was refractory, from a patient treated with antithyroid drugs. The receptor set was obtained from a female donor with Graves disease.

This clonotype was seen ten or more times. The chain combines TRBV28 with TRBJ2-2; TRBD2 might be the D (6 bases). Germline CDR1 reads MDHEN; CDR2 reads SYDVKM. With 3 bases removed from V and 1 base from J, the gap between germline ends came to 6 bases. The CDR3 loop spans 14 amino acids. The CDR3 DNA sequence: TGTGCCAGCAGTTTGCGGGGGAACACCGGGGAGCTGTTTTTT. Its protein is CASSLRGNTGELFF.

This clonotype occurred many times. V is TRBV7-6 and J is TRBJ1-2; D is possibly TRBD1 (5 bases). The CDR3 sequence is 14 residues long. V was shortened by 1 base and J by 7 bases, with 13 bases between the two germline ends. Germline V CDR1 and CDR2: SGHVS, FNYEAQ. In nucleotides, the CDR3 is TGTGCCAGCAGCTTAGACGGGGGGGGACTTGGCTACACCTTC. It encodes CASSLDGGGLGYTF.

This rearrangement joins TRBV4-1 to TRBJ1-1; 7 nucleotides match TRBD1. The CDR3 covers 17 residues. The germline gives CDR1 MGHRA, CDR2 YSYEKL. Trimming at V came to 2 bases and at J to 2 bases, leaving 11 bases not matched to a gene. CDR3 sequence (DNA): TGCGCCAGCAGCCAAAAGCACGGGACAGACTTAAACACTGAAGCTTTCTTT. Protein: CASSQKHGTDLNTEAFF.